This T cell receptor (beta chain) was sequenced during a study of T cells in Graves' hyperthyroidism and ophthalmopathy. Study-wide results and limits: Most clonotypes expanded in the thyroid (above 0.001) were also present in blood. Prediction of ophthalmopathy progression came a median around 6 months pre-onset.

There were TCR beta CDR3 regions amplified from RNA transcripts. HTBI primers were employed in a first-round RT-PCR of the TCR CDR3. TCRdb independently ran MiXCR on the multiplex PCR reads; one entry per CDR3 protein. Here the sample spans roughly 420,000 distinct CDR3 sequences, more than 15% being singletons. V was clipped by 4 bases and J by 10 bases; unmatched bases: 11. Germline loops: CDR1 SGHAT, CDR2 FQNNGV. This CDR3 has 17 amino acids. There are a few counts of this clonotype. Its antigen is not identified. What was sequenced was blood. The chain recombines TRBV11-2 with TRBJ2-1; 15 positions match TRBD2. The TCR originated in a young woman with Graves' hyperthyroidism. The CDR3, as DNA: TGTGCCAGCAGCTCGAGGACTAGCGGGGGGGCTACATCAGAGCAGTTCTTC. Its protein is CASSSRTSGGATSEQFF.